This TCR beta chain was profiled in a study of blood T cell repertoires in COVID-19. About the research overall: Specimens from acute and convalescent COVID-19 originated in the United States, Italy and Spain.

The participants were between about 18 and 90 years old and came from 24 US areas. Self-reported history from a screening survey and questionnaire set each donor's cohort. V trimming: 4 bases; J trimming: 10 bases; junction bases outside the gene matches: 5. Germline V gene data show CDR1 as SGHRS and CDR2 as YFSETQ. The CDR3 is 15 amino acids. The authors' processing: Amplification of reference gene primers was used by the study to estimate nucleated cell counts. This table comes from immunoSEQ multiplex PCR, and its TCRdb copy is limited to in-frame clones, with some not included. V and J calls and clone size are given by that table; D and trimming were obtained from the DNA. This sample has about 210,000 clones, with roughly 86% found just once.

This clonotype originated in a man in his forties with acute COVID-19. The specimen was PBMCs or T cells enriched from blood (not recorded which). The genes are TRBV5-1 and TRBJ2-1, with TRBD2 matching over 16 bases. The CDR3 reads CASSGGLAGGREQFF. The CDR3 nucleotides are TGCGCCAGCAGCGGGGGACTAGCGGGAGGGCGAGAGCAGTTCTTC.